This TCR beta chain stems from a study of T cells in narcolepsy. Study in general: Healthy controls were enrolled alongside patients with narcolepsy type 1 or type 2.

About this clone: The antigen is not known.

Study conclusions and caveats: HCRT-specific and TRIB2-specific autoreactive clonotypes appeared among same-patient CSF and blood CD4+ clonotypes. Blood of same and different patients, but not healthy controls, reportedly held recurring autoreactive clonotypes.

The CDR3 length is 12 residues. Germline V gene sequence: CDR1 MNHNS, CDR2 SASEGT. The V end was cut by 6 bases, the J end by 4 bases, with 10 bases between. Assay used: immunoSEQ multiplex PCR; TCRdb lists only in-frame clones, some missing. In the table there are 30,000 to 35,000 clones, around 86% of which are singletons. This TCR was recovered from a human donor with narcolepsy. The chain has TRBV6-1 and TRBJ2-7; D might be TRBD1 or TRBD2, each matching 5 bases. Sequencing was done on a sample of CD45RA- memory CD4+ T cells from PBMCs. The CDR3 here is CASSGDVYEQYF. Here the CDR3 DNA reads TGTGCCAGCAGCGGGGACGTTTACGAGCAGTACTTC.